Each of the 26 T cell receptor beta chains below was sequenced from the same sample in a study of blood T cell repertoires in COVID-19. Method: immunoSEQ multiplex PCR; TCRdb's copy keeps in-frame clones and lacks some. Of 50,000 to 75,000 clones detected, about 89% appear once; the ten largest clones hold about 6.8%. Sequenced sample: peripheral blood. The receptors here all came from a man aged 55 to 69 with acute or convalescent COVID-19.

This clone is a singleton in its sample. The V and J genes are TRBV5-1 and TRBJ2-2, with 7 bases fitting TRBD2. CDR1 is SGHRS, CDR2 YFSETQ, per germline. After removal of 4 bases from V and 0 bases from J, the junction contained 3 bases not matched to a gene. The CDR3 has 15 residues. CDR3 DNA: TGCGCCAGCAGCACTGGACTAGCGAACACCGGGGAGCTGTTTTTT. This translates into CASSTGLANTGELFF.

This chain uses TRBV2 with TRBJ1-1, with D maybe TRBD1 (6 bases). From germline, CDR1 is SNHLY and CDR2 FYNNEI. The CDR3 is made up of 13 amino acids. The germline V and J ends were trimmed by 3 bases and 1 base, with 6 bases remaining between them. CDR3 sequence (DNA): TGTGCCAGCAGTGACAGGGGGAACACTGAAGCTTTCTTT. Translating gives CASSDRGNTEAFF.

V and J are TRBV6-2 or TRBV6-3 and TRBJ1-2; D unresolved. The CDR3 spans 12 residues. Germline CDR1 MNHEY, CDR2 SVGEGT. V lost 5 bases to trimming and J lost 8 bases, with 12 bases between them. For the CDR3, the DNA is TGTGCCAGCAGTGAGAATAATAGAGGCTACACCTTC. Protein: CASSENNRGYTF.

The chain is built from TRBV15 and TRBJ2-3, with 7 bases aligning to TRBD1. This CDR3 is built from 15 residues. The V and J ends lost 1 base and 1 base, in that order; junction bases with no gene match: 2. Germline lookup yields CDR1 LNHNV and CDR2 YYDKDF (reference sequence). The CDR3 loop reads CATSRGGQRTDTQYF. The DNA for the CDR3 is TGTGCCACCAGCAGAGGGGGACAGCGCACAGATACGCAGTATTTT. Full variable domain (missing parts from reference TRBV15 and TRBJ2-3): DAMVIQNPRYQVTQFGKPVTLSCSQTLNHNVMYWYQQKSSQAPKLLFHYYDKDFNNEADTPDNFQSRRPNTSFCFLDIRSPGLGDTAMYLCATSRGGQRTDTQYFGPGTRLTVL.

This chain uses TRBV18 with TRBJ1-2; 9 bases agree with TRBD1. CDR1 is KGHSH and CDR2 is LQKENI in the germline V gene. The CDR3 covers 15 residues. Trimming cost V 6 bases and J 7 bases; bases outside gene matches: 12. DNA for the CDR3: TGTGCCAGCTCCCGAGGGACAGGGAATGATCTTGGCTACACCTTC. It encodes CASSRGTGNDLGYTF.

This sequence joins TRBV9 and TRBJ1-2; D gene uncertain. Germline V CDR1 and CDR2: SGDLS, YYNGEE. V was cut by 4 bases and J by 3 bases, with 10 bases left in between. The CDR3 totals 13 residues. The CDR3 region has the DNA TGTGCCAGCAGCCCCCGGGAGGACTATGGCTACACCTTC. It specifies CASSPREDYGYTF.

V and J are TRBV5-1 and TRBJ1-5; D ambiguous. This CDR3 region has 16 residues. Looked up from germline, CDR1 is SGHRS and CDR2 is YFSETQ. V was pared by 1 base and J by 1 base, with 12 bases between. The CDR3 reads CASSLTGFGSNQPQHF. Here the CDR3 DNA reads TGCGCCAGCAGCTTGACCGGGTTCGGGAGCAATCAGCCCCAGCATTTT.

The chain has TRBV12-3 or TRBV12-4 and TRBJ2-7; D uncertain. The CDR3 has 12 amino acids. Trimming removed 4 bases at V and 4 bases at J, with 8 bases between. The CDR3 DNA sequence: TGTGCCAGCAGTTACGACTTATACGAGCAGTACTTC. It yields the protein CASSYDLYEQYF.

V usage is TRBV6-5 and J usage is TRBJ1-4, with 7 bases lining up with TRBD1. Germline V lookup: CDR1 MNHEY, CDR2 SVGAGI. CDR3 length: 15 residues. V shed 6 bases and J 2 bases; nucleotides not matched to a gene: 6. CDR3 sequence (DNA): TGTGCCAGCAGACCAACCAGGGGGACTAATGAAAAACTGTTTTTT. Translation gives CASRPTRGTNEKLFF.

This clone was observed a handful of times. The CDR3 spells CASSPTTGNYGYTF. For the CDR3, the DNA is TGTGCCAGCAGCCCTACGACAGGGAATTATGGCTACACCTTC. V is TRBV3-1 (or the pseudogene TRBV3-2) and J is TRBJ1-2; 7 nucleotides line up with TRBD1. From germline, CDR1 is LGHDT and CDR2 YNNKEL (reference sequence). The V segment lost 4 bases and the J segment 5 bases; nucleotides outside the gene matches: 7. This CDR3 comprises 14 residues.

The rearrangement uses TRBV29-1 and TRBJ1-3; TRBD1 might be the D (6 bases). Trimming stripped 7 bases from V and 1 base from J, with 11 bases between. Germline lookup yields CDR1 SQVTM and CDR2 ANQGSEA. The CDR3 extends over 13 amino acids. CDR3 nucleotide sequence: TGCAGCGGCACAGGGAAGTCTGGAAACACCATATATTTT. Amino acids: CSGTGKSGNTIYF.

The J gene is TRBJ1-6, the V gene TRBV3-1 (or the pseudogene TRBV3-2); the match to TRBD1 covers 7 bases. Per germline, CDR1 LGHDT and CDR2 YNNKEL (reference sequence). V shed 2 bases, J shed 9 bases, and the junction held 7 bases outside the gene matches. This CDR3 comprises 15 residues. For the CDR3, the DNA is TGTGCCAGCAGCCAATCCAGGGGGGCGGCTTCACCCCTCCACTTT. Translated: CASSQSRGAASPLHF.

V is TRBV10-3 and J is TRBJ2-1; weak D call: TRBD1 (5 bases). V was clipped by 10 bases and J by 1 base, with 11 bases between them. Germline values: CDR1 ENHRY, CDR2 SYGVKD. The CDR3 loop spans 13 amino acids. CDR3 DNA: TGTGCCACGTTGCAGGGTTCCTACAATGAGCAGTTCTTC. Amino acids: CATLQGSYNEQFF.

The V call is TRBV6-2 or TRBV6-3, the J call TRBJ1-1; TRBD1 is a possible D gene (6 bases). Germline CDR1 is MNHEY and CDR2 is SVGEGT. This CDR3 has 15 amino acids. V dropped 2 bases and J dropped 6 bases, with 16 bases sitting between them. The CDR3 protein is CASSYKGGQSAEAFF. The DNA of the CDR3 is TGTGCCAGCAGTTACAAGGGGGGGCAAAGTGCTGAAGCTTTCTTT.

This chain joins TRBV19 and TRBJ2-1, with 7 bases fitting TRBD2. The CDR3 covers 14 residues. The germline V gene has CDR1 LNHDA and CDR2 SQIVND (reference sequence). V gave up 1 base and J gave up 12 bases; unmatched junction bases: 9. The CDR3, as DNA: TGTGCCAGTAGTATAGGACTAGCCGAGAGGGCGCAGTTCTTC. The encoded protein is CASSIGLAERAQFF.

The rearrangement links TRBV9 to TRBJ2-1; 7 nucleotides match TRBD2. The germline V gene has CDR1 SGDLS and CDR2 YYNGEE. Unmatched junction bases numbered 14, after V lost 2 bases and J lost 6 bases. CDR3 size: 17 residues. CDR3 loop: CASSVTAGPPQFNEQFF. The CDR3 nucleotides are TGTGCCAGCAGCGTTACAGCGGGGCCTCCACAGTTCAATGAGCAGTTCTTC.

This sequence joins TRBV5-1 and TRBJ2-3, with 8 bases fitting TRBD1. The germline gives CDR1 SGHRS, CDR2 YFSETQ. The CDR3 covers 15 residues. Germline trimming cut 0 bases from V and 3 bases from J; bases unmatched to any gene: 3. The CDR3 coding sequence is TGCGCCAGCAGCTTGGCAGGGGGCGTGACAGATACGCAGTATTTT. This gives the protein CASSLAGGVTDTQYF.

The chain joins TRBV7-6 to TRBJ2-1, with 15 bases identical to TRBD2. Per the germline V gene, CDR1 is SGHVS and CDR2 is FNYEAQ. The CDR3 loop spans 15 amino acids. After removal of 4 bases from V and 10 bases from J, the junction contained 5 bases not matched to a gene. CDR3: CASSSGLAGGGEQFF. CDR3 in DNA: TGTGCCAGCAGCTCTGGACTAGCGGGGGGGGGAGAGCAGTTCTTC.

The V gene is TRBV4-3, the J gene TRBJ2-7; 12 nucleotides align to TRBD1. With V trimmed by 0 bases and J by 4 bases, 7 bases remained unmatched. This CDR3 spans 17 amino acids. The germline V gene encodes CDR1 LGHNA and CDR2 YSLEER. CDR3 sequence: CASSQDSVGQGAYEQYF. The CDR3 DNA reads TGCGCCAGCAGCCAAGATTCAGTGGGACAGGGGGCTTACGAGCAGTACTTC.

The chain is built from TRBV5-1 and TRBJ1-1; D gene uncertain. The CDR3 spans 13 residues. Germline CDR1 is SGHRS and CDR2 is YFSETQ. V was cut by 0 bases and J by 3 bases, with 6 bases left in between. As DNA, the CDR3 is TGCGCCAGCAGCTTGGGTGAGTACACTGAAGCTTTCTTT. It codes for CASSLGEYTEAFF. The full variable domain, rest sourced from reference TRBV5-1 and TRBJ1-1, is KAGVTQTPRYLIKTRGQQVTLSCSPISGHRSVSWYQQTPGQGLQFLFEYFSETQRNKGNFPGRFSGRQFSNSRSEMNVSTLELGDSALYLCASSLGEYTEAFFGQGTRLTVV.

This rearrangement joins TRBV11-2 to TRBJ2-1; 7 positions match TRBD2. CDR1 is SGHAT and CDR2 is FQNNGV in the germline V gene. This CDR3 is 13 amino acids long. The trim removed 3 bases at V and 9 bases at J, leaving 5 bases unmatched. The CDR3 sequence: CASSFLGEGEQFF. Here the CDR3 DNA reads TGTGCCAGCAGCTTTCTAGGGGAGGGTGAGCAGTTCTTC.

The V and J genes are TRBV25-1 and TRBJ2-6; TRBD2 aligns across 8 bases. Per germline, CDR1 MGHDK and CDR2 SYGVNS. The CDR3 contains 18 residues. J was trimmed by 3 bases and V by 1 base; bases with no gene match: 8. CDR3 nucleotide sequence: TGTGCCAGCAGTGAATCGCTTGCGGGGGGCAGTGGGGCCAACGTCCTGACTTTC. As protein: CASSESLAGGSGANVLTF.

This chain links TRBV3-1 (or the pseudogene TRBV3-2) with TRBJ2-5; TRBD2 matches at 12 bases. Looked up from germline, CDR1 is LGHDT and CDR2 is YNNKEL (reference sequence). This CDR3 has 16 residues. V gave up 1 base and J gave up 5 bases; unmatched junction bases: 5. The CDR3 DNA is TGTGCCAGCAGCCAAGGTGCGACTAGCGGGGGTGAGACCCAGTACTTC. Translated, it gives CASSQGATSGGETQYF.

The rearrangement uses TRBV29-1 and TRBJ2-2, with D possibly being TRBD1 (5 bases). The germline V and J ends were trimmed by 4 bases and 6 bases, with 12 bases remaining between them. The germline V gene has CDR1 SQVTM and CDR2 ANQGSEA. The CDR3 runs 13 residues. CDR3 sequence: CSVVKGKAGELFF. The DNA for the CDR3 is TGCAGCGTTGTTAAGGGGAAGGCCGGGGAGCTGTTTTTT.

The rearrangement links TRBV9 to TRBJ2-2; D uncertain. With 4 bases removed from V and 6 bases from J, the gap between germline ends came to 19 bases. Germline CDR1 reads SGDLS; CDR2 reads YYNGEE. This CDR3 region has 16 residues. The CDR3, as DNA: TGTGCCAGCAGCTCCCGACCGGAGAGTAAGGCCGGGGAGCTGTTTTTT. It specifies CASSSRPESKAGELFF.

The chain uses TRBV5-5 and TRBJ1-2, with D hard to call. Trimming removed 1 base at V and 4 bases at J, with 14 bases between. The CDR3 extends over 15 amino acids. Germline values: CDR1 SGHKS, CDR2 YYEKEE (reference sequence). In DNA form, the CDR3 reads TGTGCCAGCAGCTTGAGGGTGGAGGCGTTCTATGGCTACACCTTC. Residues: CASSLRVEAFYGYTF.